These 18 T cell receptor beta chains came from one sample sequenced in a study of blood T cell repertoires in COVID-19. Assay used: immunoSEQ multiplex PCR; TCRdb lists only in-frame clones, some missing. The repertoire holds approximately 68,000 clones, with about nine tenths as singletons. The sample consisted of peripheral blood. The receptors originated from a man aged 50-60 years with active COVID-19.

The rearrangement uses TRBV6-5 and TRBJ1-2; D might be TRBD1 (6 bases). Germline CDR1 reads MNHEY; CDR2 reads SVGAGI. The CDR3 covers 14 residues. V was shortened by 6 bases and J by 8 bases, with 19 bases between the two germline ends. The chain's CDR3 is CASRPLGASYGYTF. CDR3 DNA sequence: TGTGCCAGCAGACCTTTGGGGGCGTCCTACGGCTACACCTTC.

The chain uses TRBV5-1 and TRBJ2-1; 8 bases match TRBD2. CDR1 and CDR2 (germline): SGHRS, YFSETQ. Trimming removed 2 bases from V and 2 bases from J; junction bases left unmatched: 15. This CDR3 spans 19 amino acids. The CDR3 region has the DNA TGCGCCAGCAGCTTTCGTACGGGAGGGATTAATGTAACCTACAATGAGCAGTTCTTC. Translation: CASSFRTGGINVTYNEQFF.

This clone was counted only a few times. V is TRBV29-1 and J is TRBJ2-7; a possible D gene is TRBD1 (5 bases). Germline loops: CDR1 SQVTM, CDR2 ANQGSEA. Trimming cost V 5 bases and J 9 bases, with 29 bases left between them. The CDR3 is 16 residues long. CDR3 amino acids: CSVLGVGRQGSGGQYF. The CDR3 DNA is TGCAGCGTTTTAGGTGTGGGGCGGCAGGGCAGTGGCGGGCAGTACTTC.

As to this clone: At one boundary the junction diverges from the germline segment, which might be a read error. The chain links TRBV28 to TRBJ2-7; D is perhaps TRBD1 (6 bases). This CDR3 has 12 residues. CDR1 and CDR2 (germline): MDHEN, SYDVKM. The CDR3, as DNA: TGTGCCAGCAGACCAAACAGGGCCGTACCCGACTTC. Its translation is CASRPNRAVPDF.

V gene TRBV28 combines with J gene TRBJ2-5; TRBD2 matches at 9 bases. Germline V lookup: CDR1 MDHEN, CDR2 SYDVKM. With 4 bases clipped from V and 2 bases from J, the junction kept 5 bases outside the gene matches. The CDR3 is made up of 15 amino acids. DNA for the CDR3: TGTGCCAGCAGTTACATAACTAGCGGGCAAGAGACCCAGTACTTC. Translating gives CASSYITSGQETQYF.

As DNA, the CDR3 is TGTGCCAGCAGCGTAGGAGGGCTAGCGGGCTTCTACAATGAGCAGTTCTTC. Its translation is CASSVGGLAGFYNEQFF. This rearrangement joins TRBV9 to TRBJ2-1, with 8 bases identical to TRBD2. Trimming cost V 0 bases and J 3 bases; bases outside gene matches: 8. This CDR3 comprises 17 residues. CDR1 and CDR2 from the germline V gene are SGDLS and YYNGEE.

V gene TRBV6-2 or TRBV6-3 combines with J gene TRBJ2-7; 13 bases fit TRBD2. Trimming removed 0 bases from V and 8 bases from J; junction bases left unmatched: 4. CDR3 length equals 15 residues. Germline-derived CDR1 and CDR2 are MNHEY and SVGEGT. The CDR3 DNA reads as TGTGCCAGCAGTTACTCAGAGGGGACTAGCGGGAAGCAGTACTTC. Protein: CASSYSEGTSGKQYF.

This clone is a singleton in its sample. The rearrangement links TRBV2 to TRBJ1-2, with 10 bases lining up with TRBD1. The V gene's germline CDR1 is SNHLY and CDR2 FYNNEI. The V gene end was trimmed by 4 bases and the J gene end by 3 bases; junction bases not matched to a gene: 2. The CDR3 runs to 14 residues. The CDR3 protein is CASSGQGAYYGYTF. The CDR3 region has the DNA TGTGCCAGCAGTGGACAGGGGGCTTACTATGGCTACACCTTC.

The chain uses TRBV5-1 and TRBJ2-3; 7 nucleotides agree with TRBD1. The trim removed 0 bases at V and 1 base at J, leaving 2 bases unmatched. The CDR3 is 15 amino acids. CDR1 SGHRS and CDR2 YFSETQ come from the germline V gene. The CDR3 bases are TGCGCCAGCAGCTTGGGTCAGGGGGGCACAGATACGCAGTATTTT. Translating it yields CASSLGQGGTDTQYF.

This chain joins TRBV2 and TRBJ2-7; TRBD2 aligns across 8 bases. This CDR3 comprises 14 residues. V shed 4 bases, J shed 4 bases, and the junction held 6 bases outside the gene matches. Germline V gene data show CDR1 as SNHLY and CDR2 as FYNNEI. The CDR3 DNA sequence: TGTGCCAGCAGTGGCGGGACTAGTGGGTACGAGCAGTACTTC. Protein product: CASSGGTSGYEQYF.

This chain links TRBV7-9 with TRBJ2-3; 7 positions agree with TRBD1. V shed 4 bases and J 5 bases; nucleotides not matched to a gene: 3. There are 13 residues in the CDR3. Germline V lookup: CDR1 SEHNR, CDR2 FQNEAQ (reference sequence). CDR3 amino acids: CASSYSGGDTQYF. In nucleotides, the CDR3 is TGTGCCAGCAGCTACTCAGGGGGAGATACGCAGTATTTT.

The J gene is TRBJ1-3, the V gene TRBV5-8; D is uncertain. Looked up from germline, CDR1 is SGHTS and CDR2 is YDEGEE. This CDR3 spans 15 amino acids. Trimming removed 0 bases from V and 0 bases from J, with 7 bases in between. The CDR3 reads CASSLGHSSGNTIYF. In DNA, the CDR3 is TGTGCCAGCAGCTTGGGACACTCCTCTGGAAACACCATATATTTT.

The chain joins TRBV19 to TRBJ2-3; 9 nucleotides match TRBD2. This CDR3 is built from 17 residues. Looked up from germline, CDR1 is LNHDA and CDR2 is SQIVND (reference sequence). J lost 6 bases, V lost 2 bases, and 12 bases had no gene match. CDR3 bases: TGTGCCAGTAGTATAATTTTCGGCGGGGGGGCTTCGGATACGCAGTATTTT. Protein: CASSIIFGGGASDTQYF.

The chain has TRBV5-1 and TRBJ1-1, with 10 positions matching TRBD1. CDR1 SGHRS and CDR2 YFSETQ come from the germline V gene. Losses at the gene ends were 0 bases for V and 1 base for J; bases not matched to a gene: 3. The CDR3 is made up of 16 amino acids. In nucleotides, the CDR3 is TGCGCCAGCAGCTTGGGGACAGGGGGAGCGAACACTGAAGCTTTCTTT. This codes for CASSLGTGGANTEAFF.

The chain carries TRBV18 and TRBJ2-5; a possible D gene is TRBD2 (5 bases). Germline V gives CDR1 KGHSH, CDR2 LQKENI. The CDR3 covers 12 residues. The germline V and J ends were trimmed by 3 bases and 4 bases, with 6 bases remaining between them. CDR3 amino acids: CASSPRGETQYF. The CDR3 nucleotides read TGTGCCAGCTCACCTCGGGGAGAGACCCAGTACTTC.

The chain employs TRBV7-2 and TRBJ2-3, with D uncertain. Trimming pared 2 bases from V and 2 bases from J, leaving 11 bases between. Germline CDR1 reads SGHTA; CDR2 reads FQGNSA. This CDR3 comprises 15 residues. CDR3 sequence: CASSLIGSYTDTQYF. CDR3 bases: TGTGCCAGCAGCTTAATTGGTAGTTACACAGATACGCAGTATTTT.

There are a few counts of this clone. The chain uses TRBV7-9 and TRBJ2-5; TRBD1 might be the D (6 bases). CDR3 size: 14 residues. The germline V gene has CDR1 SEHNR and CDR2 FQNEAQ (reference sequence). The V gene lost 5 bases and the J gene lost 0 bases, with 10 bases spanning the gap. The CDR3 loop reads CASSGYRDQETQYF. The CDR3 DNA reads as TGTGCCAGCAGCGGTTACAGGGACCAAGAGACCCAGTACTTC. The complete variable domain, with remaining parts taken from reference TRBV7-9 and TRBJ2-5, reads DTGVSQNPRHKITKRGQNVTFRCDPISEHNRLYWYRQTLGQGPEFLTYFQNEAQLEKSRLLSDRFSAERPKGSFSTLEIQRTEQGDSAMYLCASSGYRDQETQYFGPGTRLLVL.

The CDR3 DNA reads TGCAGCGTTCTGGGGACAGGAAGCACAGATACGCAGTATTTT. As protein: CSVLGTGSTDTQYF. The chain joins TRBV29-1 to TRBJ2-3; 8 bases agree with TRBD1. This CDR3 has 14 amino acids. V lost 5 bases and J lost 0; bases outside the gene matches: 4. Germline V gene data show CDR1 as SQVTM and CDR2 as ANQGSEA.